This TCR beta chain was observed in a study of read filtering for tumor transcriptome and immune sequencing. Across the study: Patients were 17 male and some 13 female, mean age approximately 70 years, range about 45 to 85. R-ISS stage counts were eight or nine for I, about 15 for II, six or seven for III.

Looked up from germline, CDR1 is SGHDN and CDR2 is FVKESK. Deletions cut 1 base from V and 1 base from J, with 10 bases between. The CDR3 sequence is 16 residues long. From 350 to 500 ng of RNA, a library with molecular barcoded alpha/delta and beta/gamma adaptors was made. TCRdb reprocessed the reads with MiXCR, giving one entry per CDR3 protein. The sample has about 48,000 distinct CDR3 sequences, less than 20% seen once; the top ten hold 15% to 17%. This clonotype was seen more than once but under ten times. Its cognate antigen is unknown. Broader study findings: Single-read clonotypes: 80% to 90% of IR-seq clonotypes (roughly 4% of reads), about 75% of RNA-seq clonotypes (around 45% of reads). Without single-read clonotypes, shared clonotype proportions correlated more between IR-seq and RNA-seq.

The chain combines TRBV14 with TRBJ2-2, with D perhaps TRBD2 (5 bases). This receptor was obtained from a donor over 35 with multiple myeloma. Sequencing used a population of CD138-negative cells sorted from bone marrow. Here the CDR3 reads CASSQAWEKNTGELFF. The CDR3, as DNA: TGTGCCAGCAGCCAAGCGTGGGAGAAGAACACCGGGGAGCTGTTTTTT.